Each of the 16 T cell receptor beta chains below was sequenced from the same sample in a study of post-analysis software for immune sequencing data. Broader study findings: Relative to controls, patients had five TRBV segments at higher frequency, with TRBV5-6, TRBV5-1 and TRBV20-1 among these.

Unique molecular identifiers were carried by the TCR beta cDNA libraries. TCRdb reprocessed the PCR reads via MiXCR and lists one record per CDR3 protein. This sample yields some 500,000 distinct CDR3 sequences, of which roughly 45% are seen a single time; roughly 12% belongs to the top ten. No antigen is known for these receptors. Specimen: blood. The receptors were sampled from a girl between 5 and 17 years old with multiple sclerosis.

The rearrangement uses TRBV5-1 and TRBJ1-6; D ambiguous. Germline CDR1 is SGHRS and CDR2 is YFSETQ. V gave up 0 bases and J gave up 14 bases, with 18 bases separating them. The CDR3 has 15 residues. The CDR3 DNA follows: TGCGCCAGCAGCTTGGATTCTGCCCTAAATTCGGCCCTCCACTTT. Translated, it gives CASSLDSALNSALHF.

The table lists this clonotype with a count of one. The chain joins TRBV27 to TRBJ1-1, with 7 nucleotides matching TRBD1. The CDR3 spans 13 residues. Trimming cost V 9 bases and J 4 bases; bases outside gene matches: 8. The germline CDR1 and CDR2 sequences are MNHEY and SMNVEV (reference sequence). The DNA for the CDR3 is TGTGCCAGTGAGAAGACAGGGTTCACTGAAGCTTTCTTT. Its protein product is CASEKTGFTEAFF.

This clonotype has a handful of counts. The CDR3 DNA is TGTGCCACCAAGAGGAGGGGGGGTCTGGACGAGCAGTACTTC. The encoded protein is CATKRRGGLDEQYF. The V and J genes are TRBV11-2 and TRBJ2-7; TRBD2 is a possible D gene (7 bases). Germline-derived CDR1 and CDR2 are SGHAT and FQNNGV. The CDR3 extends over 14 amino acids. Trimming left V 10 bases short and J 5 bases short, with 21 bases between.

The chain carries TRBV4-2 and TRBJ2-5; 10 bases match TRBD2. Germline V gene data show CDR1 as LGHNA and CDR2 as YNFKEQ. With V trimmed by 2 bases and J by 1 base, 10 bases remained unmatched. The CDR3 is 18 residues long. The DNA for the CDR3 is TGTGCCAGCAGCCAAAGTTTGGTGAGCGGGAGGGCCCAAGAGACCCAGTACTTC. It yields the protein CASSQSLVSGRAQETQYF.

The V and J genes are TRBV11-2 and TRBJ2-5; 8 bases fit TRBD2. V gave up 0 bases and J gave up 1 base; unmatched junction bases: 4. Germline lookup yields CDR1 SGHAT and CDR2 FQNNGV. The CDR3 extends over 16 amino acids. CDR3 bases: TGTGCCAGCAGCTTAGATTTAGGACTAGCCCAAGAGACCCAGTACTTC. This sequence encodes CASSLDLGLAQETQYF.

The V and J genes are TRBV5-1 and TRBJ2-7, with D possibly being TRBD1 or TRBD2 (5 bases each). The CDR3 has 15 amino acids. Germline values: CDR1 SGHRS, CDR2 YFSETQ. Trimming shortened V by 1 base and J by 0 bases, and 11 bases separated the two germline ends. CDR3 region: CASSLSGTSSYEQYF. The CDR3 nucleotides are TGCGCCAGCAGCTTGTCTGGGACCTCCTCCTACGAGCAGTACTTC.

The rearrangement joins TRBV15 to TRBJ1-2; D not certain. The V gene lost 2 bases and the J gene lost 1 base, with 11 bases spanning the gap. CDR3 length: 15 residues. The germline gives CDR1 LNHNV, CDR2 YYDKDF (reference sequence). The CDR3 coding sequence is TGTGCCACCAGCAGAAACCGGGAGATTAACTATGGCTACACCTTC. Protein sequence: CATSRNREINYGYTF. Looking up the rest from reference TRBV15 and TRBJ1-2 gives the full variable domain: DAMVIQNPRYQVTQFGKPVTLSCSQTLNHNVMYWYQQKSSQAPKLLFHYYDKDFNNEADTPDNFQSRRPNTSFCFLDIRSPGLGDTAMYLCATSRNREINYGYTFGSGTRLTVV.

The chain uses TRBV29-1 and TRBJ2-1, with TRBD1 matching 7 bases. The CDR3 runs to 13 residues. V gave up 4 bases and J gave up 2 bases; unmatched junction bases: 2. Germline-derived CDR1 and CDR2 are SQVTM and ANQGSEA. In DNA form, the CDR3 reads TGCAGCGTTGGACAGGGAGCCTACAATGAGCAGTTCTTC. This gives the protein CSVGQGAYNEQFF.

V gene TRBV10-2 combines with J gene TRBJ1-5; D is perhaps TRBD1 (5 bases). V was trimmed by 4 bases and J by 1 base, leaving 14 bases between them. There are 16 residues in the CDR3. The V gene's germline CDR1 is WSHSY and CDR2 SAAADI. The CDR3 sequence: CASSGRSAGSNQPQHF. The CDR3 bases are TGCGCCAGCAGTGGGAGGTCGGCAGGGAGCAATCAGCCCCAGCATTTT.

V and J are TRBV10-2 and TRBJ2-2; 9 bases are a match to TRBD2. V lost 9 bases to trimming and J lost 6 bases; unmatched junction nucleotides: 8. CDR3 size: 14 residues. Germline V lookup: CDR1 WSHSY, CDR2 SAAADI. Written as DNA, the CDR3 is TGCGCCAGTCGAGCGGGAGGTGTCTCCGGGGAGCTGTTTTTT. The encoded protein is CASRAGGVSGELFF.

The chain recombines TRBV28 with TRBJ2-1; 10 positions match TRBD2. CDR3 length: 15 residues. With 4 bases clipped from V and 6 bases from J, the junction kept 6 bases outside the gene matches. Germline V CDR1 and CDR2: MDHEN, SYDVKM. This CDR3 reads CASSWELAGSNEQFF. For the CDR3, the DNA is TGTGCCAGCAGTTGGGAACTAGCGGGATCCAATGAGCAGTTCTTC.

The rearrangement links TRBV4-1 to TRBJ1-5; D perhaps matches TRBD1 (5 bases). The CDR3 contains 16 residues. The germline gives CDR1 MGHRA, CDR2 YSYEKL. The V gene lost 0 bases and the J gene lost 3 bases, with 12 bases spanning the gap. CDR3 sequence (DNA): TGCGCCAGCAGCCAAGAGGGGGGAAGTTTCAATCAGCCCCAGCATTTT. Its protein is CASSQEGGSFNQPQHF.

This clonotype turned up a few times. The V and J genes are TRBV29-1 and TRBJ1-4, with TRBD1 matching over 8 bases. With V trimmed by 7 bases and J by 3 bases, 1 base remained unmatched. Germline lookup yields CDR1 SQVTM and CDR2 ANQGSEA. CDR3 size: 12 residues. The CDR3 nucleotides read TGCAGCGGGACAGGGTCTAATGAAAAACTGTTTTTT. It encodes CSGTGSNEKLFF.

The J gene is TRBJ1-6, the V gene TRBV20-1; possibly TRBD1 for D (5 bases). V lost 1 base to trimming and J lost 5 bases, with 12 bases between them. In germline, CDR1 is DFQATT, CDR2 SNEGSKA (reference sequence). This CDR3 has 15 residues. CDR3 in DNA: TGCAGTGCTAGAGCTCCGGGACTCAATAATTCACCCCTCCACTTT. Translated: CSARAPGLNNSPLHF.

The chain joins TRBV12-3 or TRBV12-4 to TRBJ2-7; the D is unclear. The CDR3 spans 14 residues. Deletions cut 7 bases from V and 3 bases from J, with 16 bases between. The CDR3 loop is CASTVASTDYEQYF. The CDR3 DNA reads as TGTGCCAGCACCGTAGCCTCAACGGACTACGAGCAGTACTTC.

This clonotype was observed a few times. This chain uses TRBV7-3 with TRBJ2-1, with TRBD2 as a possible D gene (5 bases). The V end was cut by 6 bases, the J end by 3 bases, with 9 bases between. The length of the CDR3 is 13 residues. Germline lookup yields CDR1 SGHTA and CDR2 FQGTGA. Here the CDR3 DNA reads TGTGCCAGCAGTACAACTAGCTACAATGAGCAGTTCTTC. It codes for CASSTTSYNEQFF.